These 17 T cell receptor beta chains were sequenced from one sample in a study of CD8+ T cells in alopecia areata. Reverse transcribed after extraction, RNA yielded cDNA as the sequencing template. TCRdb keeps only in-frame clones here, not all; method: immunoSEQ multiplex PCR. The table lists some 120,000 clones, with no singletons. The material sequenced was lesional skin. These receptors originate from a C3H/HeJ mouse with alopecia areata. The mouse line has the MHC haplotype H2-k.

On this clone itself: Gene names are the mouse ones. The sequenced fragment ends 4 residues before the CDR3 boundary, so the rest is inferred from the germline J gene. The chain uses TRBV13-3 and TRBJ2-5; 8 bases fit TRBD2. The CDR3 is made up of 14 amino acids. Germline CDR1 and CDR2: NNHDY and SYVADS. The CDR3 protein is CASSDALGADTQYF. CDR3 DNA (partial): TGTGCCAGCAGTGATGCACTGGGGGCGGAC.

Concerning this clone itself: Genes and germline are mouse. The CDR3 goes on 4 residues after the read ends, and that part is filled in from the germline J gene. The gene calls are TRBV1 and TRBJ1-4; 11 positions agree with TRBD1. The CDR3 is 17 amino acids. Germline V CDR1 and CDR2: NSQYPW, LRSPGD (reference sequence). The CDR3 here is CTCSADPGQGESERLFF. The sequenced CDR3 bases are TGCACCTGCAGTGCAGATCCGGGACAGGGGGAAAGCGAA.

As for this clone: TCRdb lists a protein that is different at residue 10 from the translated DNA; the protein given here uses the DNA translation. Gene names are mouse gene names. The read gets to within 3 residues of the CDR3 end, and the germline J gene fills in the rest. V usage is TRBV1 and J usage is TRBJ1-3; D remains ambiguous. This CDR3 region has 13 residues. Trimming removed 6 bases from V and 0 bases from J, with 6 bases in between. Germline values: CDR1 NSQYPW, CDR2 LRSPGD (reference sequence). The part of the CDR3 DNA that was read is TGCACCTGCAGGCACAGTTCTGGAAATACG. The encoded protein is CTCRHSSGNT. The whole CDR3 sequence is CTCRHSSGNTLYF.

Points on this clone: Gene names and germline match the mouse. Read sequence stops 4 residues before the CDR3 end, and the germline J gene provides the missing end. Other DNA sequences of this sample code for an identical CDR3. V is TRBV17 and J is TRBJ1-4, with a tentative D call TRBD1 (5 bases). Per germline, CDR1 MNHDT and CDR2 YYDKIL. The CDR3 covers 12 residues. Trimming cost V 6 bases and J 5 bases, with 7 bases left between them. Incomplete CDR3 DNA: TGTGCTAGCAGCGGACAAAACGAA. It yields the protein CASSGQNE. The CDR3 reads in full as CASSGQNERLFF.

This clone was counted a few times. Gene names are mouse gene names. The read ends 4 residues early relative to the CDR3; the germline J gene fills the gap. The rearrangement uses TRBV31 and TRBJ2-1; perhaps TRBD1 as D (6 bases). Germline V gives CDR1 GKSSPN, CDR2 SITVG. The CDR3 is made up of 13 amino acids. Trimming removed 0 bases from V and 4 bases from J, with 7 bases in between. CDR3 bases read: TGTGCCTGGAGTCTTAGGGGGTATGCT. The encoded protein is CAWSLRGYA. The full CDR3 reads CAWSLRGYAEQFF.

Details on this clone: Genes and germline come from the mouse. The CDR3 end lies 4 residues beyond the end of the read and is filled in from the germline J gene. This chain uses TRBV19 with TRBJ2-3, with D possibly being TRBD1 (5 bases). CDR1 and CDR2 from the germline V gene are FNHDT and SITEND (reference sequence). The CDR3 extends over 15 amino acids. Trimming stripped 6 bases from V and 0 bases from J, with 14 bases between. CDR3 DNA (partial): TGTGCCAGCAATATCGGACATTCTAGTGCAGAA. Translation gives CASNIGHSSAE. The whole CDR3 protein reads CASNIGHSSAETLYF.

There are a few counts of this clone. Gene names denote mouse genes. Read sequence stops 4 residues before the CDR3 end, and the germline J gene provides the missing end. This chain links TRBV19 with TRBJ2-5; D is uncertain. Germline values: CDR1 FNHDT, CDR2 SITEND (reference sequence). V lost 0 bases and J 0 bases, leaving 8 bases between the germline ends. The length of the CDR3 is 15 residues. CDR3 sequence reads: CASSIEVVNQDTQYF. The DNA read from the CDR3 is TGTGCCAGCAGTATAGAAGTGGTTAACCAAGAC.

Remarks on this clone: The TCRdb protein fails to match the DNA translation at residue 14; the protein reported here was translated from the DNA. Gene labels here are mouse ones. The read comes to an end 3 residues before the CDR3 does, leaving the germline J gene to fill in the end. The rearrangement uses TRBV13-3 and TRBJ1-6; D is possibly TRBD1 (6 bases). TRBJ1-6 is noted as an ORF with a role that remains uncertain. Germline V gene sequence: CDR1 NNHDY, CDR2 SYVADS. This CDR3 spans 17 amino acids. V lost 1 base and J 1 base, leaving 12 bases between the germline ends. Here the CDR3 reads CASSDSGTKSYNSPLYF. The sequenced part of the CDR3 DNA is TGTGCCAGCAGTGATTCCGGGACAAAATCCTATAATTCGCCC.

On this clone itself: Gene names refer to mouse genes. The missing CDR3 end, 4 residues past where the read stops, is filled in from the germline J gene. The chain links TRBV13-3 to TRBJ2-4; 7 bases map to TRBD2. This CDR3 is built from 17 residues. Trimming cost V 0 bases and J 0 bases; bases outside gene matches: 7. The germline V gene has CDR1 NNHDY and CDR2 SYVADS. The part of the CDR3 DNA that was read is TGTGCCAGCAGTGATGAGGAGTCTGGGGGTAGTCAAAAC. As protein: CASSDEESGGSQN. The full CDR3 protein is CASSDEESGGSQNTLYF.

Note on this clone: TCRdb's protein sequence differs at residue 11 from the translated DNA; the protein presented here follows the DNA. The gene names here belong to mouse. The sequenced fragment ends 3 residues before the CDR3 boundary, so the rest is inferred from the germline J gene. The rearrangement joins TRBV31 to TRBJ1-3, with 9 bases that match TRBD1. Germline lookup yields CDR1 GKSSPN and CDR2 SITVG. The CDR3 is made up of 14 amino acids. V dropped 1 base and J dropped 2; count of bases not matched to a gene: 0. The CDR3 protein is CAWSRQGAGNTLYF. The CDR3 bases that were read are TGTGCCTGGAGTCGACAGGGGGCTGGAAATACG. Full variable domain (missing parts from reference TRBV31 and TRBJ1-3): AQTIHQWPVAEIKAVGSPLSLGCTIKGKSSPNLYWYWQATGGTLQQLFYSITVGQVESVVQLNLSASRPKDDQFILSTEKLLLSHSGFYLCAWSRQGAGNTLYFGEGSRLIVV.

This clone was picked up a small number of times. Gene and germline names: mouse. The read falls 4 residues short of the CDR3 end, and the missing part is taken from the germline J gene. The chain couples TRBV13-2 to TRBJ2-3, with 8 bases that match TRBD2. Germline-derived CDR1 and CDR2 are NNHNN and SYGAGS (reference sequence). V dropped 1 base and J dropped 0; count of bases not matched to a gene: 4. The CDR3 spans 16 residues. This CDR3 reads CASGDWGGTSAETLYF. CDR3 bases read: TGTGCCAGCGGTGATTGGGGGGGGACTAGTGCAGAA.

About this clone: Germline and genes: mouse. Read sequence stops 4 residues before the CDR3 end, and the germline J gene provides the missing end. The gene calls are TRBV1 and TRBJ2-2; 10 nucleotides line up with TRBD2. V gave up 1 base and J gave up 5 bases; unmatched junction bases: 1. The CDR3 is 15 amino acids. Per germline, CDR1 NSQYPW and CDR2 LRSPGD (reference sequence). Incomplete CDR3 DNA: TGCACCTGCAGTGCAGGGGACTGGGGTACCGGG. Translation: CTCSAGDWGTG. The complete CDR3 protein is CTCSAGDWGTGQLYF.

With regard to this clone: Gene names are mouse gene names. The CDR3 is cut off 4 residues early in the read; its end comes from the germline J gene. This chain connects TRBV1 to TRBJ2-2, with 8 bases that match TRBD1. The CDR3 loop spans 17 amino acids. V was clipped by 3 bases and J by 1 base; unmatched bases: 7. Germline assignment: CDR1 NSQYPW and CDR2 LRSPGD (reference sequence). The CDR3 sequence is CTCSALRDRRNTGQLYF. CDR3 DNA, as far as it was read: TGCACCTGCAGTGCCCTCCGGGACAGGAGAAACACCGGG.

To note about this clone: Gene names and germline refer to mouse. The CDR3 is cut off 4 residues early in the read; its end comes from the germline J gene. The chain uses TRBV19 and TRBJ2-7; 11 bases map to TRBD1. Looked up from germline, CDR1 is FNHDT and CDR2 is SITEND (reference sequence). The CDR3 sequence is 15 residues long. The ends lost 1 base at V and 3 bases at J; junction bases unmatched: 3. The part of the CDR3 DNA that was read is TGTGCCAGCAGTATATGGGGACAGGGGGTCTAT. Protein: CASSIWGQGVY. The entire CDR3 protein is CASSIWGQGVYEQYF.

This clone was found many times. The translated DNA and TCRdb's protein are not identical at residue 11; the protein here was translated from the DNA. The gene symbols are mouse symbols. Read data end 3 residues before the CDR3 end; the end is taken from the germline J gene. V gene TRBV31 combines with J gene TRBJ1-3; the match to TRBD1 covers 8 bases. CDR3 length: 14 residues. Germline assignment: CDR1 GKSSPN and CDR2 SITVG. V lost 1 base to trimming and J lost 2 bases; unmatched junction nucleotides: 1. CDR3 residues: CAWSPDRAGNTLYF. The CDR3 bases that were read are TGTGCCTGGAGTCCGGACAGGGCTGGAAATACG.

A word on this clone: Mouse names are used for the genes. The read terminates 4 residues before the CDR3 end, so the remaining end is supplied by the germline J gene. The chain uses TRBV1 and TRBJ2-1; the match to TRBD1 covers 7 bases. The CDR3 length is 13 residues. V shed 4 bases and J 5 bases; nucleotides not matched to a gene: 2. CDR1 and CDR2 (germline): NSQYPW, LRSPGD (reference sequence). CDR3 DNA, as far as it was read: TGCACCTGCAGTGGGGGGACAGATGCT. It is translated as CTCSGGTDA. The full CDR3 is CTCSGGTDAEQFF.

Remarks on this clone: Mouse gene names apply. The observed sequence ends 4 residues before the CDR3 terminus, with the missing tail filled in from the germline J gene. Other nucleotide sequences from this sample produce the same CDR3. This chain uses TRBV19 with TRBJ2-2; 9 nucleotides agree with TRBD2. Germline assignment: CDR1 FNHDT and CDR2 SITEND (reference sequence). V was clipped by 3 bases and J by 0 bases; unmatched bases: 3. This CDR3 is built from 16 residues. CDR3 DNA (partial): TGTGCCAGCAGTACGGACTGGGGTTCAAACACCGGG. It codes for CASSTDWGSNTG. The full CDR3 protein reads CASSTDWGSNTGQLYF.